This TCR beta chain was profiled in a study of blood T cell repertoires in COVID-19 (dated by TCRdb to between 2020 and 2021). About the full investigation: Collaborator samples came from the United States, Italy and Spain and covered acute and convalescent phases of COVID-19. Samples were obtained from the ongoing ImmuneRACE study (first 160 participants) and from 1,254 subjects provided by 6 global collaborators. HLA class I and class II types, where available, came from metadata supplied by the sample provider rather than from assay-based typing. The repertoires were made available in a free public database intended to serve as a resource for research on the immune response to SARS-CoV-2. Nearly every sample came with metadata listing a de-identified subject ID, COVID-19 status, age in years and sex. Subjects who had been exposed to COVID-19, were actively infected with it, or had recovered from it provided the deeply sampled blood TCRbeta repertoires that made up the dataset. The material from the prospective study consisted of cDNA or gDNA derived from T cells, B-cell-depleted T cells, or PBMCs.

CDR3 length: 15 amino acids, cysteine to phenylalanine. Here the CDR3 DNA is all that survives: 45 bases in frame from base 1. Trimming accounts for 7 bases at V and 4 bases at J, while the number of junction bases matched to no gene is 8. CDR1 is given as SNHLY and CDR2 as FYNNEI, both from the germline V gene. Paper-wide results and their limitations: Clinical and demographic metadata were provided uncurated, with the amount varying by source and participant.

TCRbeta CDR3 regions were amplified from genomic DNA by means of the immunoSEQ Assay, a bias-controlled multiplex PCR. The paper's processing steps were these. The number of nucleated cells in each sample was estimated by amplification of reference gene primers within the assay. To quantify the absolute abundance of each unique TCRbeta CDR3 rearrangement, sequence reads were collapsed and filtered. For each sample, productive Simpson clonality was calculated as the square root of Simpson's diversity index over productive rearrangements. The clones in this table, taken by TCRdb from immuneACCESS, are in-frame only. Not every clone is retained; where verified, under half of the shortfall comes from an unresolved V gene, and the cause of the rest is unknown. V and J calls and clone size are copied from that table; D and trimming were computed from the DNA. Here the sample has about 69,000 clones; roughly four fifths occur a single time. The ten biggest clones cover 13% of the sample.

There are a few counts of this clone. Its cognate antigen has yet to be identified. Per-nucleotide qualities are absent, and no much larger clonotype sits a single base away. One collaborating source in Seattle enrolled patients while the patients were actively infected and followed the patients over time throughout the course of disease. Whole blood was collected in K2EDTA tubes by collaborating institutions according to the institutions' own protocols. For TCRbeta analysis, collaborator samples were shipped as frozen whole blood, as isolated PBMCs, or as DNA extracted from either sample type. The chain joins TRBV2 to TRBJ2-3, with 10 central nucleotides matching TRBD2. The sequence was collected from a man in his fifties with COVID-19, enrolled during active disease. The source material was peripheral blood. The DNA sequence reads TGTGCCAGCACCCGTTCTAGCGGGGGTGCAGATACGCAGTATTTT. Protein translation: CASTRSSGGADTQYF.